The next 6 T cell receptor beta chains were all read from a single sample in a study of cytomegalovirus exposure and HLA in healthy donors. PCR involved 60 Vbeta and 13 Jbeta primers. TCRdb's table, derived via immunoSEQ multiplex PCR, lists solely in-frame clones and lacks some. The sample consists of fewer than 150,000 clones, 65% to 80% of them appearing once. Material: PBMCs. The origin of the receptors is a man aged 60 to 69 in good health and CMV-seropositive.

The chain recombines TRBV7-9 with TRBJ2-1; 10 nucleotides align to TRBD2. Per the germline V gene, CDR1 is SEHNR and CDR2 is FQNEAQ (reference sequence). The CDR3 is made up of 17 amino acids. V lost 1 base to trimming and J lost 2 bases; unmatched junction nucleotides: 5. The DNA of the CDR3 is TGTGCCAGCAGCTTAGGCAGCGGGAGGGCCGCCTACAATGAGCAGTTCTTC. This encodes CASSLGSGRAAYNEQFF.

The chain couples TRBV10-3 to TRBJ2-3, with D tentatively TRBD1 (5 bases). V lost 2 bases to trimming and J lost 8 bases, with 14 bases between them. This CDR3 region has 14 residues. Germline assignment: CDR1 ENHRY and CDR2 SYGVKD. CDR3 in DNA: TGTGCCATCAGTGAGACAGGAGCAGCAGGTACGCAGTATTTT. Translated, it gives CAISETGAAGTQYF.

This rearrangement joins TRBV19 to TRBJ2-1; possibly TRBD2 for D (5 bases). V dropped 5 bases and J dropped 1 base, with 15 bases sitting between them. The CDR3 spans 16 residues. The germline V gene encodes CDR1 LNHDA and CDR2 SQIVND (reference sequence). The CDR3, as DNA: TGTGCCAGTAGTGACGTAGCGCTGTCATCCTACAATGAGCAGTTCTTC. Translating gives CASSDVALSSYNEQFF.

The chain couples TRBV9 to TRBJ2-1; 12 nucleotides align to TRBD2. V was clipped by 0 bases and J by 9 bases; unmatched bases: 7. The CDR3 covers 16 residues. Germline V lookup: CDR1 SGDLS, CDR2 YYNGEE. CDR3 protein: CASSVGSSGRAAEQFF. In DNA form, the CDR3 reads TGTGCCAGCAGCGTAGGGTCTAGCGGGAGGGCCGCTGAGCAGTTCTTC. Supplemented by reference TRBV9 and TRBJ2-1, the full variable domain reads DSGVTQTPKHLITATGQRVTLRCSPRSGDLSVYWYQQSLDQGLQFLIQYYNGEERAKGNILERFSAQQFPDLHSELNLSSLELGDSALYFCASSVGSSGRAAEQFFGPGTRLTVL.

This chain uses TRBV10-2 with TRBJ2-3; D gene unclear. Germline lookup yields CDR1 WSHSY and CDR2 SAAADI. Trimming shortened V by 3 bases and J by 3 bases, and 13 bases separated the two germline ends. The CDR3 is 15 amino acids. The CDR3 loop reads CASSDQAAHTDTQYF. CDR3 in DNA: TGCGCCAGCAGTGACCAAGCTGCCCATACAGATACGCAGTATTTT.

The rearrangement joins TRBV10-3 to TRBJ1-1; the D gene is possibly TRBD1 (5 bases). V gave up 2 bases and J gave up 1 base, with 8 bases separating them. Germline V gene sequence: CDR1 ENHRY, CDR2 SYGVKD. The CDR3 consists of 14 residues. For the CDR3, the DNA is TGTGCCATCAGTGAGCGGGGGGGGAACACTGAAGCTTTCTTT. Translating gives CAISERGGNTEAFF.